This entry lists 8 T cell receptor beta chains sequenced from one sample in a study of metastatic and nonmetastatic thyroid tumors. With MiXCR, TCRdb reprocessed the PCR reads. The repertoire holds about 52,000 clones, roughly 15% seen once, with approximately 3% in the top ten. All patients were treatment-naive before thyroid surgery. Sample: blood. The receptors shown here come from a female donor with papillary thyroid cancer or a benign thyroid nodule (not recorded which). Some clones in this sample may be carry-over from other donors' samples.

This clone was picked up a small number of times. This may come from a read error, since a much larger clone is one base off. The gene calls are TRBV28 and TRBJ1-4, with D hard to call. CDR3 size: 12 residues. Germline CDR1 reads MDHEN; CDR2 reads SYDVKM. Trimming took 10 bases from V and 2 from J, leaving 8 bases between them. CDR3 sequence reads: CANNPTNEKLFF. CDR3 coding DNA: TGTGCCAACAATCCTACTAATGAAAAACTGTTTTTT.

The rearrangement uses TRBV20-1 and TRBJ1-5; D not certain. V lost 8 bases, J lost 2 bases, and 19 bases lay in between. The CDR3 has 15 amino acids. Germline CDR1 reads DFQATT; CDR2 reads SNEGSKA (reference sequence). The CDR3 is CSSTEGCSGNQPQHF. As DNA, the CDR3 is TGCAGTTCTACGGAAGGGTGCTCGGGCAATCAGCCCCAGCATTTT.

This clone was recorded many times. The chain employs TRBV18 and TRBJ2-7; 9 bases are shared with TRBD1. V lost 4 bases, J lost 6 bases, and 4 bases stayed unmatched. The germline gives CDR1 KGHSH, CDR2 LQKENI. The CDR3 runs to 13 residues. Written as DNA, the CDR3 is TGTGCCAGCTCACAGGGGACAGGGCCCGAGCAGTACTTC. Its protein product is CASSQGTGPEQYF.

At least ten counts were recorded for this clone. The chain uses TRBV4-2 and TRBJ2-3; 9 nucleotides align to TRBD1. Trimming at V came to 8 bases and at J to 1 base, leaving 13 bases not matched to a gene. Germline lookup yields CDR1 LGHNA and CDR2 YNFKEQ. The length of the CDR3 is 17 residues. The CDR3 is CASLRLTRDRGTDTQYF. In nucleotides, the CDR3 is TGTGCCAGCCTCCGTCTGACCCGGGACAGGGGCACAGATACGCAGTATTTT.

This clone occurred many times. The rearrangement uses TRBV5-4 and TRBJ1-2; D call uncertain. CDR3 size: 14 residues. Germline CDR1 is SGHNT and CDR2 is YYREEE (reference sequence). Trimming shortened V by 1 base and J by 0 bases, and 7 bases separated the two germline ends. CDR3 nucleotide sequence: TGTGCCAGCAGCTTGCCCGGAGCTAACTATGGCTACACCTTC. Its protein is CASSLPGANYGYTF.

The genes are TRBV19 and TRBJ2-6; D remains ambiguous. The CDR3 has 16 residues. Trimming pared 3 bases from V and 5 bases from J, leaving 14 bases between. Germline V CDR1 and CDR2: LNHDA, SQIVND (reference sequence). CDR3 protein: CASSISGPLRANVLTF. CDR3 DNA sequence: TGTGCCAGTAGTATCAGTGGTCCTCTCAGGGCCAACGTCCTGACTTTC.

In its sample, this clone was seen many times. The genes are TRBV4-1 and TRBJ2-5, with D possibly matching TRBD1 (6 bases). The ends were cut back, 3 bases at V and 1 base at J, with 15 bases in the middle. The CDR3 is 16 amino acids. CDR1 and CDR2 from the germline V gene are MGHRA and YSYEKL. The CDR3 DNA sequence: TGCGCCAGCAGCCAGTCGACAGGCTCAGGCCAAGAGACCCAGTACTTC. Translation gives CASSQSTGSGQETQYF.

In regard to this clone: The junction and the germline gene differ at one end; a read error may be behind it. CDR3 DNA: TGCATTGCTGGGGGACAGAAGTTCGAGCAGTACTTC. Its translation is CIAGGQKFEQYF. The J gene is TRBJ2-7, the V gene TRBV20-1; 7 positions match TRBD1. CDR1 DFQATT and CDR2 SNEGSKA come from the germline V gene (reference sequence). This CDR3 has 12 residues.